This entry concerns a single TCR beta chain. The unsorted PBMC sample used ten immunoSEQ deep assay plates. The table came from immunoSEQ multiplex PCR; TCRdb's copy has only in-frame clones and leaves some out. In the table there are 450,000 or so clones, about 74% of which are singletons. This sample is drawn from a study of shared clonotypes between healthy human individuals. Per germline, CDR1 LNHDA and CDR2 SQIVND (reference sequence). The CDR3 runs to 13 residues. V lost 6 bases to trimming and J lost 7 bases, with 15 bases between them. The sequence was obtained from a woman aged 40-49 years in good health. Some clones in this sample may be carry-over from other donors' samples. This sequence joins TRBV19 and TRBJ1-1; D possibly corresponds to TRBD1 (6 bases). Sequenced input: PBMCs. Here the CDR3 DNA reads TGTGCCAGTAGCGAACAGGGTTTAGGTGAAGCTTTCTTT. Its translation: CASSEQGLGEAFF.